Listed below are T cell receptor beta chains from one sample, sequenced in a study of blood T cell repertoires in COVID-19. The assay was immunoSEQ multiplex PCR, and TCRdb's table has in-frame clones only and misses some. The sample lists 85,000 to 120,000 clones; around 90% were seen once. Sequencing was done on a sample of peripheral blood. Source of these receptors: a middle-aged man with active or convalescent COVID-19. Each CDR3 is given with its conserved first and last residue. The D gene is left open where the match is weak. Size tells how often a clone was seen (once, few, many) or the class of an expanded clone, and some rows leave it out.

>TRBJ2-5|.|.|TRBV28
TGTGCCAGCAGTTTAGTGCAGGAGACCCAGTACTTC
CASSLVQETQYF
>TRBJ1-6|.|.|TRBV5-8
TGTGCCAGCAGCCAGGTGAGGGATTCACCCCTCCACTTT
CASSQVRDSPLHF
>TRBJ2-1|.|.|TRBV9
TGTGCCAGCAGCGCCCGCAGGGGTAATGAGCAGTTCTTC
CASSARRGNEQFF
>TRBJ2-1|TRBD1|.|TRBV3-1/TRBV3-2
TGTGCCAGCAGGCAGACAGGGTCCCTTATCAATGAGCAGTTCTTC
CASRQTGSLINEQFF
>TRBJ2-1|TRBD2|few|TRBV6-2/TRBV6-3
TGTGCCAGCAGTTTGAGCGGGGGCTCCTACAATGAGCAGTTCTTC
CASSLSGGSYNEQFF
>TRBJ1-1|.|.|TRBV6-5
TGTGCCAGCAGTCTGGGAGGATGGGACACTGAAGCTTTCTTT
CASSLGGWDTEAFF
>TRBJ1-4|TRBD1|.|TRBV5-4
TGTGCCAGCAGCTTAGACAGGGGGCGAAATGAAAAACTGTTTTTT
CASSLDRGRNEKLFF
>TRBJ1-5|.|.|TRBV28
TGTGCCAGCACCCGGGGGGGTAATCAGCCCCAGCATTTT
CASTRGGNQPQHF
>TRBJ1-1|TRBD1|few|TRBV29-1
TGCAGCGTGGTGACAGGGGTGAACACTGAAGCTTTCTTT
CSVVTGVNTEAFF
>TRBJ2-1|TRBD2|few|TRBV7-8
TGTGCCAGCAGTCCCCGGCGGGGGGAGCGAGAGCAGTTCTTC
CASSPRRGEREQFF
>TRBJ1-2|.|.|TRBV11-2
TGTGCCAGCAGCTTAGATCAAGGGAGATCGGGCTACACCTTC
CASSLDQGRSGYTF
>TRBJ2-3|TRBD2|once|TRBV7-6
TGTGCCAGCAGCTTGACTAGCGGGGCTACAGATACGCAGTATTTT
CASSLTSGATDTQYF
>TRBJ2-1|TRBD2|.|TRBV27
TGTGCCAGCAGTTTATTTGGGAACCGGGGGGTAAACGATGAGCAGTTCTTC
CASSLFGNRGVNDEQFF
>TRBJ1-2|TRBD1|.|TRBV6-5
TGTGCCAGCAGGCGACAGGGGGGCCCCAACTATGGCTACACCTTC
CASRRQGGPNYGYTF
>TRBJ1-4|.|.|TRBV14
TGTGCCAGCAGCCAAGAGGGGAGAAAACTGTTTTTT
CASSQEGRKLFF
>TRBJ2-3|TRBD2|.|TRBV12-5
TGTGCTAGTGGTTTGGACATAACTAGCGTGAGCACAGATACGCAGTATTTT
CASGLDITSVSTDTQYF
>TRBJ1-1|.|.|TRBV7-8
TGTGCCAGCAGCTACGGGACACCTACTGAAGCTTTCTTT
CASSYGTPTEAFF
>TRBJ2-2|TRBD2|.|TRBV7-2
TGTGCCAGCAGCCTCCTAGCGGGGGGGGACGGGGAGCTGTTTTTT
CASSLLAGGDGELFF
>TRBJ2-2|TRBD2|.|TRBV19
TGTGCCAGTAGTATAGACCCTCGGTTGGGCGGGGGGGGCCCAAACACCGGGGAGCTGTTTTTT
CASSIDPRLGGGGPNTGELFF
>TRBJ2-1|TRBD2|many|TRBV7-9
TGTGCCAGCAGCTTAGTTAGCGGGGGGGCTGATGAGCAGTTCTTC
CASSLVSGGADEQFF
>TRBJ1-6|TRBD1|.|TRBV7-9
TGTGCCAGCAGTCAAGAAGGACAGGATTCACCCCTCCACTTT
CASSQEGQDSPLHF
>TRBJ1-5|.|.|TRBV7-8
TGTGCCAGCAGCTTAGCGCGTGTGGACAGATTCTATAGCAATCAGCCCCAGCATTTT
CASSLARVDRFYSNQPQHF
>TRBJ2-6|TRBD1|.|TRBV10-3
TGTGCCATCAGTGAGGGACAGGGGGCTGGGGCCAACGTCCTGACTTTC
CAISEGQGAGANVLTF
>TRBJ1-5|.|once|TRBV6-5
TGTGCCAGCAGCTTCGAGCGGACTAGCAATCAGCCCCAGCATTTT
CASSFERTSNQPQHF
>TRBJ1-2|.|.|TRBV9
TGTGCCAGCAGCCGTACACAGGGCGGTAACTATGGCTACACCTTC
CASSRTQGGNYGYTF
>TRBJ2-3|TRBD2|.|TRBV5-1
TGCGCCAGCAGCGAAAGACTAGCGGGTGGCGCAGATACGCAGTATTTT
CASSERLAGGADTQYF
>TRBJ1-1|TRBD1|.|TRBV28
TGTGCCAGCACCAAACCGGGACAGGGGAACACTGAAGCTTTCTTT
CASTKPGQGNTEAFF
>TRBJ1-4|.|.|TRBV10-3
TGTGCCATCAGTGGGGGGCTTGGTGAAAAACTGTTTTTT
CAISGGLGEKLFF
>TRBJ1-2|.|.|TRBV6-2/TRBV6-3
TGTGCCAGCAGTTACTCGATGCGGTGGTTGCATGGCTACACCTTC
CASSYSMRWLHGYTF
>TRBJ2-7|.|.|TRBV4-3
TGCGCCAGCAGCCAGGGGGAGGCCAGCTCCTACGAGCAGTACTTC
CASSQGEASSYEQYF
>TRBJ1-1|.|.|TRBV6-5
TGTGCCAGCCGCGGGGGAAACACTGAAGCTTTCTTT
CASRGGNTEAFF
>TRBJ1-3|.|.|TRBV6-2/TRBV6-3
TGTGCCAGCACCCCGACGGGTTCCTCTGGAAACACCATATATTTT
CASTPTGSSGNTIYF
>TRBJ2-7|TRBD1|few|TRBV7-2
TGTGCCAGCAGCCCAGTAGGGACAGCATACTACGAGCAGTACTTC
CASSPVGTAYYEQYF
>TRBJ2-7|TRBD1|.|TRBV6-2/TRBV6-3
TGTGCCAGCAGTCGGACAGGGGGAGCCTACGAGCAGTACTTC
CASSRTGGAYEQYF
>TRBJ1-3|.|.|TRBV3-1/TRBV3-2
TGTGCCAGTACCCCCGGAACGGGTGGAAACACCATATATTTT
CASTPGTGGNTIYF
>TRBJ2-5|TRBD1|once|TRBV2
TGTGCCAGCAGGAGGGACAGGGGGATTGAAGAGACCCAGTACTTC
CASRRDRGIEETQYF
>TRBJ1-2|.|.|TRBV7-9
TGTGCCAGCAGCCCGGACACCCACTACACCTTC
CASSPDTHYTF
>TRBJ1-2|TRBD1|few|TRBV28
TGTGCCAGCAGTTCTGGACAGGGGGACTATGGCTACACCTTC
CASSSGQGDYGYTF
>TRBJ1-3|.|.|TRBV6-5
TGTGCCAGCAGGAGCCTAGGTTCTGGAAACACCATATATTTT
CASRSLGSGNTIYF
>TRBJ2-5|.|once|TRBV7-9
TGTGCCAGCAGCTTTTACGGGGAGACCCAGTACTTC
CASSFYGETQYF
>TRBJ1-4|.|.|TRBV6-6
TGTGCCAGCAGTTATTCCCGGGATAATGAAAAACTGTTTTTT
CASSYSRDNEKLFF
>TRBJ2-3|TRBD2|.|TRBV30
TGTGCCTGGAGGCTAGCGGGGGGGCTCACAGATACGCAGTATTTT
CAWRLAGGLTDTQYF
>TRBJ2-5|TRBD1|.|TRBV5-1
TGCGCCAGCAGCTTACCGGGACAGGGGAAAGAGACCCAGTACTTC
CASSLPGQGKETQYF
>TRBJ1-6|.|.|TRBV6-1
TGTGCCAGCAGTGAAGGATTCGGGGAGCTAGGGAGCTCCTATAATTCACCCCTCCACTTT
CASSEGFGELGSSYNSPLHF
>TRBJ1-4|.|.|TRBV6-5
TGTGCCAGCAGTTACTCGCCCAGGGTGGGGGAAAAACTGTTTTTT
CASSYSPRVGEKLFF
>TRBJ1-2|.|.|TRBV12-3/TRBV12-4
TGTGCCAGCAGCTTGGGGCCAAACACCTTC
CASSLGPNTF
>TRBJ2-5|.|.|TRBV11-2
TGTGCCAGCAGCTCCGGGCAGGGAGAGACCCAGTACTTC
CASSSGQGETQYF
>TRBJ2-7|TRBD1|.|TRBV19
TGTGCCAGTAGTCGAAGAGGGCAGGGGGACGAGCAGTACTTC
CASSRRGQGDEQYF
>TRBJ2-3|TRBD1|.|TRBV11-2
TGTGCCAGCACTAGGACAGGGGTTTTTACAGATACGCAGTATTTT
CASTRTGVFTDTQYF
>TRBJ2-1|TRBD2|.|TRBV3-1/TRBV3-2
TGTGCCAGCGCCCTAGCGGGGGGGCGCAATGAGCAGTTCTTC
CASALAGGRNEQFF
>TRBJ1-2|.|.|TRBV19
TGTGCCAGTACCCCGGGGGGGAACTATGGCTACACCTTC
CASTPGGNYGYTF
>TRBJ1-5|.|.|TRBV6-5
TGTGCCAGCAACCCGGACAGTAGCAATCAGCCCCAGCATTTT
CASNPDSSNQPQHF
>TRBJ2-5|TRBD2|.|TRBV6-5
TGTGCCAGCATACCGGGACTAGCGGGGTCAGAGACCCAGTACTTC
CASIPGLAGSETQYF
>TRBJ2-7|TRBD1|.|TRBV18
TGTGCCAGCTCCCTAGGGGGACAGGGGCATCCCGAGCAGTACTTC
CASSLGGQGHPEQYF
>TRBJ2-1|TRBD1|.|TRBV16
TGTGCCAGCAGCCAATTTACAGGGGTTTCATACAATGAGCAGTTCTTC
CASSQFTGVSYNEQFF
>TRBJ1-4|.|.|TRBV3-1/TRBV3-2
TGTGCCAGCAGCCTCCCGGGGGAGGGGACGGCTAATGAAAAACTGTTTTTT
CASSLPGEGTANEKLFF
>TRBJ1-2|.|.|TRBV6-5
TGTGCCAGCAGCCGAGCCGGGACAAGCTATGGCTACACCTTC
CASSRAGTSYGYTF
>TRBJ2-3|TRBD2|.|TRBV11-2
TGTGCCAGCAGCCCGGGGGGGGAGGGGAAGCAGTATTTT
CASSPGGEGKQYF
>TRBJ1-2|.|.|TRBV20-1
TGCAGTGCTAGTACAGGGAGGGACTATGGCTACACCTTC
CSASTGRDYGYTF